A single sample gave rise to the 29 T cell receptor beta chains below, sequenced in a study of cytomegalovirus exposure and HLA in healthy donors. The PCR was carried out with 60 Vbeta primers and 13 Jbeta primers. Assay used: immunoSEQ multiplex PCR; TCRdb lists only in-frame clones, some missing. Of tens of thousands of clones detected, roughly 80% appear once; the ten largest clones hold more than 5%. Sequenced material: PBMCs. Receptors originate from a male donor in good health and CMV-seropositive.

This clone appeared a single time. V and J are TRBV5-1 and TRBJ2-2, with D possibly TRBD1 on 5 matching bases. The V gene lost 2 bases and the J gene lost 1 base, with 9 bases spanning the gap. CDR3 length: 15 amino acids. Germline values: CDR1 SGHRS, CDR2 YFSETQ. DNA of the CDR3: TGCGCCAGCAGCTTAAGTACAGGGAACACCGGGGAGCTGTTTTTT. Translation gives CASSLSTGNTGELFF.

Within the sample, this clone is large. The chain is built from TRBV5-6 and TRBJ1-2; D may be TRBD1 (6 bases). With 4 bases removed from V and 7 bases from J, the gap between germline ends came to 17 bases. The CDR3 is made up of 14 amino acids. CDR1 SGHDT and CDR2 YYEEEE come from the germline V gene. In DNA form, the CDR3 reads TGTGCCAGCAGCCTTCAGGACCTAGGGGGTGGCTACACCTTC. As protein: CASSLQDLGGGYTF.

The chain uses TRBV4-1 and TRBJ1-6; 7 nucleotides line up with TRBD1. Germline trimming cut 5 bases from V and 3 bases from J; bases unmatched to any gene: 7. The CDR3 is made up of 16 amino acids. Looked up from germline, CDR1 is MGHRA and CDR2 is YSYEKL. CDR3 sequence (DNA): TGCGCCAGCAGCAAGGGACAGTCTTTCTATAATTCACCCCTCCACTTT. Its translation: CASSKGQSFYNSPLHF.

CDR3 loop: CASSFPGLAGGGLNTQYF. For the CDR3, the DNA is TGTGCCAGCAGCTTCCCGGGACTAGCGGGGGGGGGTTTAAATACGCAGTATTTT. The rearrangement uses TRBV11-1 and TRBJ2-3; 16 nucleotides agree with TRBD2. The CDR3 is 18 amino acids. Germline CDR1 reads SGHAT; CDR2 reads FQDESV (reference sequence). Trimming cost V 3 bases and J 7 bases; bases outside gene matches: 10.

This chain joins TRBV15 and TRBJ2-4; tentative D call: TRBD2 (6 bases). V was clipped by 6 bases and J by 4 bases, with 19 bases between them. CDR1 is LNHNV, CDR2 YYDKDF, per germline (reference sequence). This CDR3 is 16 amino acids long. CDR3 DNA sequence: TGTGCCACCAGTGTAGCCGGGGGTCCCAGTAAAAACATTCAGTACTTC. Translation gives CATSVAGGPSKNIQYF.

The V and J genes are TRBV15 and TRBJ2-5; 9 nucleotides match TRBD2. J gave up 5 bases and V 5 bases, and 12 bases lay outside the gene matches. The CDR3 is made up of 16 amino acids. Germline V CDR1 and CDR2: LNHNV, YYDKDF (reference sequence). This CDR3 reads CATSDGSGGGVETQYF. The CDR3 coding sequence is TGTGCCACCAGCGATGGGTCGGGCGGGGGGGTTGAGACCCAGTACTTC.

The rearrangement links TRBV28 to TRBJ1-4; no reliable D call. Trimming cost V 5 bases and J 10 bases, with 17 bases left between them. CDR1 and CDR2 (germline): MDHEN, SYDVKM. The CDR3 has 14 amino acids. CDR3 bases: TGTGCCAGCAGTGGAGGACGAGATGTTGGAAAACTGTTTTTT. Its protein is CASSGGRDVGKLFF.

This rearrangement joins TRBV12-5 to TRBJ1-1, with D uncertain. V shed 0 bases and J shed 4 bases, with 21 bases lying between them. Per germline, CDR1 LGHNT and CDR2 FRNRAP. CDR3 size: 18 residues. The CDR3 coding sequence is TGTGCTAGTGGTTTGGTCCTAAGTCATTTAGGAGTGCCCACTGAAGCTTTCTTT. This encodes CASGLVLSHLGVPTEAFF.

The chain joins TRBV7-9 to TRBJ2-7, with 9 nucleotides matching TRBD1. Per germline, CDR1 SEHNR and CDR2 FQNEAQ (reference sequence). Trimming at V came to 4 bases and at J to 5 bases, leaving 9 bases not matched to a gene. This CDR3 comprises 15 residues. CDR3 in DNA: TGTGCCAGCAGCTGGGGACAGGGAGGGTCCCACGAGCAGTACTTC. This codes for CASSWGQGGSHEQYF.

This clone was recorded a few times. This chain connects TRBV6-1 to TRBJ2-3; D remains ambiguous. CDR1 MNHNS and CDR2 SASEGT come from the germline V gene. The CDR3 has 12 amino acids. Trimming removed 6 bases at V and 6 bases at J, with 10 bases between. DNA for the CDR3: TGTGCCAGCAGGGCCTCCCCGGATACGCAGTATTTT. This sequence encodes CASRASPDTQYF.

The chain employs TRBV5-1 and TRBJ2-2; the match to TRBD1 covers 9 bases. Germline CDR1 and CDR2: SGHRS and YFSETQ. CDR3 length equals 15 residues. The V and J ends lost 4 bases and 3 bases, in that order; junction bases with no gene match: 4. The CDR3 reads CASSIRTGDTGELFF. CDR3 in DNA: TGCGCCAGCAGCATTCGGACAGGGGACACCGGGGAGCTGTTTTTT.

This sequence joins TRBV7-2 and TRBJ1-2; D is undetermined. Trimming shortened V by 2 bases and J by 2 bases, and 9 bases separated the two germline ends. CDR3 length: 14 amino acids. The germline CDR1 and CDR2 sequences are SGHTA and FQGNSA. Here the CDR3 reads CASSLMLANYGYTF. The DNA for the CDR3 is TGTGCCAGCAGCTTAATGCTGGCAAACTATGGCTACACCTTC. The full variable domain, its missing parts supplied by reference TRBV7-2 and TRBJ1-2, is GAGVSQSPSNKVTEKGKDVELRCDPISGHTALYWYRQSLGQGLEFLIYFQGNSAPDKSGLPSDRFSAERTGGSVSTLTIQRTQQEDSAVYLCASSLMLANYGYTFGSGTRLTVV.

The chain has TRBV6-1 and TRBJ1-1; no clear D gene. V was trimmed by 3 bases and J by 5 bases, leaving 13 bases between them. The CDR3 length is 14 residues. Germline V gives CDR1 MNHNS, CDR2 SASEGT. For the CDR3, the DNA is TGTGCCAGCAGTGACAGTCACAGACGAACTGAAGCTTTCTTT. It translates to CASSDSHRRTEAFF.

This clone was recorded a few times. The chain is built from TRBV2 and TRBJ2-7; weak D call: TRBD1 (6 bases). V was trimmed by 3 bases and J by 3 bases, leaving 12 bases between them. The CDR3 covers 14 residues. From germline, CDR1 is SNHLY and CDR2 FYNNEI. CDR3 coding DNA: TGTGCCAGCAGTGAGAATGGCAGGGGCTACGAGCAGTACTTC. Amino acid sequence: CASSENGRGYEQYF.

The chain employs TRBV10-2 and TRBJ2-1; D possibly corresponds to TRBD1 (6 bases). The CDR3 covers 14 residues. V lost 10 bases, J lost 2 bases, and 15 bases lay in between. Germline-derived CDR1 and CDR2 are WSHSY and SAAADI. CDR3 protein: CAILVQGTYNEQFF. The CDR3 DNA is TGCGCCATCCTCGTACAGGGCACCTACAATGAGCAGTTCTTC.

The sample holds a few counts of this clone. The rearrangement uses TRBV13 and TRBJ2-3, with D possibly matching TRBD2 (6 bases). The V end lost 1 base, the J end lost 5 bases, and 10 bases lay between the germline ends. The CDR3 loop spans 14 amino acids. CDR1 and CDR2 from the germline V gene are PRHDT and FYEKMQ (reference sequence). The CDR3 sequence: CASSLERVGDTQYF. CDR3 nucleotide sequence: TGTGCCAGCAGCTTAGAGCGGGTGGGAGATACGCAGTATTTT.

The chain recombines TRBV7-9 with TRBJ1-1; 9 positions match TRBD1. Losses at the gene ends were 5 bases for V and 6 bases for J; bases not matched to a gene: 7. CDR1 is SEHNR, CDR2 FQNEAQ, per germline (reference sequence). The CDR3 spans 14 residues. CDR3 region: CASSPTGGASEAFF. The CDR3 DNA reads TGTGCCAGCAGCCCTACAGGGGGCGCCTCTGAAGCTTTCTTT.

CDR3 nucleotide sequence: TGTGCCAGCAGTTACTCCTCTAGCGGGGCCACAGATACGCAGTATTTT. Translation: CASSYSSSGATDTQYF. The V gene is TRBV6-5, the J gene TRBJ2-3; 9 positions agree with TRBD2. With V trimmed by 0 bases and J by 2 bases, 3 bases remained unmatched. Per the germline V gene, CDR1 is MNHEY and CDR2 is SVGAGI. The CDR3 is made up of 16 amino acids.

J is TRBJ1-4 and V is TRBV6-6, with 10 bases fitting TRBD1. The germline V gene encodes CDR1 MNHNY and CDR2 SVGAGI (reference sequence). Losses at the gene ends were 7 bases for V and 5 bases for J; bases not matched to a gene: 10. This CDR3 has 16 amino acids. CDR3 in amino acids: CASKVRDRGRNEKLFF. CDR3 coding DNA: TGTGCCAGCAAAGTCCGGGACAGGGGAAGGAATGAAAAACTGTTTTTT.

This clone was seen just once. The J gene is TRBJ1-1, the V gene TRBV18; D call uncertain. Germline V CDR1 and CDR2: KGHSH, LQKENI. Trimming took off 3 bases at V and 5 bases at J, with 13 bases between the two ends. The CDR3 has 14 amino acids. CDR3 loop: CASSPPGSRTEAFF. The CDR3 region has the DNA TGTGCCAGCTCACCGCCCGGGAGTAGGACTGAAGCTTTCTTT.

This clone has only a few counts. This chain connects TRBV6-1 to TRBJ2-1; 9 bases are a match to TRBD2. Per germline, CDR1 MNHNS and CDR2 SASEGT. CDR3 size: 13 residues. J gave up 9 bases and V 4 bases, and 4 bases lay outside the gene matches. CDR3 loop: CASSVRLAVEQFF. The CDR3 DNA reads TGTGCCAGCAGTGTCCGACTAGCGGTTGAGCAGTTCTTC.

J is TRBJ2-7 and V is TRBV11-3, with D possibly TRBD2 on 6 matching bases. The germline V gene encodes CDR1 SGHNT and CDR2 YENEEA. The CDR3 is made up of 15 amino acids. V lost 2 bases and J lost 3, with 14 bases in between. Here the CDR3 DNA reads TGTGCCAGCAGCTTATCGGCGGGGCCATTCTACGAGCAGTACTTC. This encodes CASSLSAGPFYEQYF.

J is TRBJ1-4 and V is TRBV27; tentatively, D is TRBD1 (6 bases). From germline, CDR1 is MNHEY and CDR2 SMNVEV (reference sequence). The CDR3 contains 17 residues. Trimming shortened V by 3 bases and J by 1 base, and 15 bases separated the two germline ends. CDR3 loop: CASSFTPGGQTNEKLFF. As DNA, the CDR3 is TGTGCCAGCAGTTTTACCCCCGGGGGGCAAACTAATGAAAAACTGTTTTTT.

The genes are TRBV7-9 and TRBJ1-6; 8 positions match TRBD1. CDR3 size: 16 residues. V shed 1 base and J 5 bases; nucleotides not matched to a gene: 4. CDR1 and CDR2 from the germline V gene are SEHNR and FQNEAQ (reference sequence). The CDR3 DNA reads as TGTGCCAGCAGCTTAGTTGGGACAGGAGATAATTCACCCCTCCACTTT. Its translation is CASSLVGTGDNSPLHF.

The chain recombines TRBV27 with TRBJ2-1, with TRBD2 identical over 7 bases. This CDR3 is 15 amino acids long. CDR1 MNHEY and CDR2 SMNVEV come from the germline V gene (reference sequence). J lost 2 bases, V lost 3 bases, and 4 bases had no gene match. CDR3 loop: CASSFTGGAYNEQFF. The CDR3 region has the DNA TGTGCCAGCAGTTTTACTGGGGGGGCCTACAATGAGCAGTTCTTC.

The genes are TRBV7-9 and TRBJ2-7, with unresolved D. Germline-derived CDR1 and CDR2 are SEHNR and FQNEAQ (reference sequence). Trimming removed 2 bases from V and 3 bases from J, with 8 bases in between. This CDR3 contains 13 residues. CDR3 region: CASSLSANYEQYF. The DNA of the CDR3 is TGTGCCAGCAGCTTAAGTGCTAACTACGAGCAGTACTTC.

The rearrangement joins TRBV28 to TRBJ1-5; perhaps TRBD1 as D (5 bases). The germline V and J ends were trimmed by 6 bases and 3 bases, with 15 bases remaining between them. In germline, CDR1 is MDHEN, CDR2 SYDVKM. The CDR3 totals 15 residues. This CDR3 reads CASRSVGQLNQPQHF. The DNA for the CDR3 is TGTGCCAGCAGGTCGGTGGGGCAGCTCAATCAGCCCCAGCATTTT.

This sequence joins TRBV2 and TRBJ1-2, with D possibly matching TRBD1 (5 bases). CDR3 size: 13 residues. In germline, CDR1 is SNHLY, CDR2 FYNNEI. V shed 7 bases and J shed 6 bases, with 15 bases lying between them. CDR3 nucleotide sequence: TGTGCCAGCACGGGGGAAAGAGGTGATGGCTACACCTTC. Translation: CASTGERGDGYTF.

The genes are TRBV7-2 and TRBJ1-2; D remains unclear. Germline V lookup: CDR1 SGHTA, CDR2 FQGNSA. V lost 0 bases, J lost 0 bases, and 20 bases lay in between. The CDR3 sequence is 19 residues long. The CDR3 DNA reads TGTGCCAGCAGCTTAGCTGGGATTGGTTCCGGGGAAGCTAACTATGGCTACACCTTC. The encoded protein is CASSLAGIGSGEANYGYTF.